These 8 T cell receptor beta chains originate from one sample sequenced in a study of cytomegalovirus exposure and HLA in healthy donors. With 60 Vbeta and 13 Jbeta primers, the PCR was carried out. Clones were read by immunoSEQ multiplex PCR, and TCRdb kept only the in-frame ones, dropping some. The data show about 160,000 clones, approximately 90% seen once. What was sequenced was PBMCs. These receptors originate from a woman in her thirties in good health and CMV-seronegative.

The V gene is TRBV6-5, the J gene TRBJ2-7, with D maybe TRBD1 (6 bases). Looked up from germline, CDR1 is MNHEY and CDR2 is SVGAGI. The CDR3 is 13 amino acids. V was pared by 8 bases and J by 4 bases, with 15 bases between. Here the CDR3 reads CASLAGVGYEQYF. CDR3 coding DNA: TGTGCCAGCTTAGCAGGGGTGGGGTACGAGCAGTACTTC.

This sequence joins TRBV11-2 and TRBJ2-4; D is unresolved. CDR3 length: 18 amino acids. The germline CDR1 and CDR2 sequences are SGHAT and FQNNGV. Trimming took 1 base from V and 0 from J, leaving 16 bases between them. The CDR3 DNA follows: TGTGCCAGCAGCTTAGGAGAGCTGATGTCCTTAGCCAAAAACATTCAGTACTTC. Translation: CASSLGELMSLAKNIQYF.

This chain connects TRBV7-9 to TRBJ1-2; D possibly corresponds to TRBD1 (6 bases). The CDR3 length is 16 residues. V was clipped by 5 bases and J by 3 bases, with 19 bases between them. Germline V gene data show CDR1 as SEHNR and CDR2 as FQNEAQ (reference sequence). The CDR3 protein is CASSTPFRGLDYGYTF. The CDR3 nucleotides are TGTGCCAGCAGCACGCCCTTCAGGGGCCTGGACTATGGCTACACCTTC.

This chain joins TRBV9 and TRBJ2-7; possibly TRBD1 for D (6 bases). V was shortened by 2 bases and J by 1 base, with 7 bases between the two germline ends. From germline, CDR1 is SGDLS and CDR2 YYNGEE. This CDR3 is built from 13 residues. CDR3 in amino acids: CASSVDSSYEQYF. CDR3 nucleotides: TGTGCCAGCAGCGTGGACAGTTCCTACGAGCAGTACTTC.

The chain recombines TRBV28 with TRBJ2-5; 12 bases are shared with TRBD2. The J call may be wrong; the DNA end is better matched by TRBJ2-7. The CDR3 runs to 14 residues. Germline values: CDR1 MDHEN, CDR2 SYDVKM. CDR3 residues: CASRLAGGTYEQYF. The CDR3 nucleotides read TGTGCCAGTAGGCTAGCGGGAGGGACGTACGAGCAGTACTTC.

In its sample, this clone was seen a few times. The genes are TRBV18 and TRBJ1-2; D gene uncertain. Germline CDR1 reads KGHSH; CDR2 reads LQKENI. There are 14 residues in the CDR3. V lost 0 bases, J lost 5 bases, and 10 bases lay in between. In nucleotides, the CDR3 is TGTGCCAGCTCACCACCGGCCCAGCGGTATGGCTACACCTTC. Amino acids: CASSPPAQRYGYTF.

The CDR3 sequence: CASKASGGFDEQFF. The CDR3 nucleotides are TGTGCCAGCAAGGCTAGCGGGGGTTTCGATGAGCAGTTCTTC. The J gene is TRBJ2-1, the V gene TRBV27, with TRBD2 identical over 10 bases. Germline assignment: CDR1 MNHEY and CDR2 SMNVEV (reference sequence). The CDR3 runs 14 residues. J lost 8 bases, V lost 7 bases, and 8 bases had no gene match.

The chain has TRBV6-5 and TRBJ2-7, with D maybe TRBD2 (5 bases). In germline, CDR1 is MNHEY, CDR2 SVGAGI. Trimming left V 8 bases short and J 5 bases short, with 10 bases between. There are 11 residues in the CDR3. In nucleotides, the CDR3 is TGTGCCAGCTCGAGGGCGAACGAGCAGTACTTC. Its protein is CASSRANEQYF.